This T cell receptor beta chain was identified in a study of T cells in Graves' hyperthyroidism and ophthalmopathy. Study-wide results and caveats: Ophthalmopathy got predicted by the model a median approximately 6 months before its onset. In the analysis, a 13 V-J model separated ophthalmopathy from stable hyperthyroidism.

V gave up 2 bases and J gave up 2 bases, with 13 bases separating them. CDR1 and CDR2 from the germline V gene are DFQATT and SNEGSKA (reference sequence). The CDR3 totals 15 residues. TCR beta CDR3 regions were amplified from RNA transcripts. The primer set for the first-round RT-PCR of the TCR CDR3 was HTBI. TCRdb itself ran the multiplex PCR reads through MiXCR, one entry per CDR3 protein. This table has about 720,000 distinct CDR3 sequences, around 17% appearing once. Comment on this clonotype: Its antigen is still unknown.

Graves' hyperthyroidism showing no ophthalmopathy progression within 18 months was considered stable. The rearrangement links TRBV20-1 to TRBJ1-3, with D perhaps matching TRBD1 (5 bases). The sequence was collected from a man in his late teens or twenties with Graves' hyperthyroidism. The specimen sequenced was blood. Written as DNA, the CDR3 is TGCAGTGCTAGACTTGGGACTGACCCTGGAAACACCATATATTTT. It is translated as CSARLGTDPGNTIYF.